This T cell receptor (beta chain) comes out of a study of T cell changes during pregnancy in multiple sclerosis. This CDR3 region has 14 residues. CDR1 and CDR2 from the germline V gene are SGHAT and FQNNGV. With 5 bases removed from V and 6 bases from J, the gap between germline ends came to 15 bases. Profiling relied on immunoSEQ multiplex PCR, and the TCRdb table lists in-frame clones only, not all of them. The profile covers 60,000 to 65,000 clones, with around 93% appearing a single time and around 2.3% taken by the ten largest. Sequenced here: peripheral blood, sampled in the first trimester of pregnancy. This chain connects TRBV11-2 to TRBJ2-3; the D gene is possibly TRBD2 (5 bases). The source is a female donor with multiple sclerosis, enrolled in a pregnancy study. The CDR3 DNA follows: TGTGCCAGCAGCGTACTAGGGATTTCGGATACGCAGTATTTT. It specifies CASSVLGISDTQYF.